This T cell receptor beta chain emerged from a study of low-dose radiotherapy and immunotherapy resistance in tumors (dated 2022 in TCRdb). About the investigation overall: Cohort 1 received 0.5 Gy per fraction every 2 weeks, with a prescribed total PTV dose of 6.5 Gy. No randomization into treatment groups was done for the people taking part in the trial. Nivolumab and ipilimumab were both given intravenously, with nivolumab at a 240 mg flat dose every two weeks and ipilimumab at 1 mg/kg every six weeks. Cyclophosphamide 200 mg/m2 was given intravenously every two weeks, one day before each radiation and immunotherapy administration. In Cohort 2, 1 Gy per fraction was delivered every two weeks, for a total of 13 Gy over 26 weeks. Eight patients were included in the translational analysis, namely three from the first dose cohort plus the first five from the second dose cohort. Starting on cycle 1 day 1, patients took 300 mg of aspirin by mouth once a day for four cycles.

The donors took part in RACIN, a single-arm, phase I, dose-escalation trial that combined nivolumab, ipilimumab, aspirin, low-dose cyclophosphamide and low-dose radiotherapy. Patients with advanced, TIL-negative solid tumors were considered eligible. To make first-strand cDNA, Superscript III was used along with a set of TRAV- and TRBV-specific primers so that both the TCRalpha and TCRbeta chains were covered. TCRs were amplified for 20 PCR cycles with Phusion, using a constant-region primer paired with the adapter attached to the V primers. Isolated mRNA was amplified with the MessageAmp II aRNA Amplification Kit, using an approximately 16-hour in vitro transcription at 37°C. The Dynabeads mRNA DIRECT Purification Kit was used to isolate the mRNA for TCR sequencing. A second approximately 23-cycle Phusion PCR added indexed Illumina adapters, and products were purified with AMPure XP beads. The study's processing was this. Custom Perl scripts were used to pool TCR sequences that encoded the same protein, to remove out-of-frame sequences, and to calculate the abundance of each clonotype. The analysis excluded TCR sequences that were supported by just one read. The metrics used to describe the repertoires included Shannon entropy, Gini index, clonality, richness, and the frequency of TCRs shared between repertoires. Clones were called with MiXCR by TCRdb after fastp trimmed the public reads at Q25, and only in-frame beta chains were retained. Every distinct CDR3 protein forms one entry, paired with its most common genes and DNA. Clone size and V and J calls follow TCRdb, not the original study. The sample includes about 15,000 distinct CDR3 sequences, with more than 50% observed a single time. 6% to 8.5% of the sample rests with the top ten.

This clonotype occurred a few times. The antigen it recognizes is unknown. No much larger clone is present one base from it, and per-base qualities are unavailable. Spanning cysteine to phenylalanine, the CDR3 consists of 15 amino acids. Only CDR3 DNA remains: 45 bases, in frame from the first base. The germline V gene yields MNHEY for CDR1 and SVGEGT for CDR2. A distance of 13 bases separates the germline ends of V and J, which lose 0 bases and 5 bases respectively. This clonotype was obtained from a human donor with advanced metastatic prostate, ovarian, gallbladder or colorectal cancer (not recorded which). This table probably holds off-target reads from a library built for another chain. The rearranged segments are TRBV6-2 or TRBV6-3 and TRBJ2-5; the D gene is perhaps TRBD1, from 6 matching bases. Read as DNA, the sequence is TGTGCCAGCAGTTACTCCTCCGGACAGTTTGAGACCCAGTACTTC. This translates into CASSYSSGQFETQYF.